What follows describes a single T cell receptor beta chain. Its recognized antigen is unknown. No clone much larger than this one lies a single base away; base qualities are absent. V trim: 0 bases; J trim: 6 bases; unmatched bases: 3. CDR1 MNHEY and CDR2 SVGAGI are derived from the germline V gene. There are 15 amino acids in the CDR3, from cysteine to phenylalanine inclusive. The only DNA kept is the CDR3, 45 bases in frame from the first base. The record originates from a study of control samples from healthy donors and cancer patients (dated by TCRdb to about 2020). Library preparation employed the immunoSEQ multiplex PCR assay. In its TCRdb copy, this immuneACCESS table keeps in-frame sequences only and misses some clones. Where compared with another copy, unresolved V genes explain less than half of these, and the others have no known cause. The sample table contains some 150,000 clones; only one count was recorded for approximately 94% of them. About 12% of the sample belongs to the ten largest clones.

Specimen: blood. The receptor was derived from a man aged 40-55 years in good health. The chain was built from TRBV6-5 and TRBJ1-5, and TRBD1 aligns with 9 junction nucleotides. The nucleotide sequence reads as follows: TGTGCCAGCAGTTACTCGAGGGACAGGGTTCAGCCCCAGCATTTT. It codes for CASSYSRDRVQPQHF.